This TCR beta chain was captured by sequencing in a study of brain T cells in children with intractable seizures. Sample time point: blood from clinic visit 5 months post-surgery; TSC patient then seizure free. Surgery cases with the highest brain T cell transcript signatures were chosen for sequencing. Trimming shortened V by 0 bases and J by 5 bases, and 11 bases separated the two germline ends. The CDR3 covers 14 residues. Germline V gene lookup returns CDR1 SGHRS and CDR2 YFSETQ. Of note for this clone: The antigen is unknown.

Study findings and constraints: HCMV serostatus was not known, and viral specificity came from CDR3 similarity only. Absence of clones before surgery may stem from lower sequencing depth.

Assay used: immunoSEQ multiplex PCR; TCRdb lists only in-frame clones, some missing. The sample shows under 400,000 clones, over 90% of them seen only once. The receptor comes from a boy under two years old with tuberous sclerosis and intractable seizures. The chain combines TRBV5-1 with TRBJ1-1; D remains ambiguous. This specimen consisted of peripheral blood, obtained 4 to 6 months after surgery. In DNA form, the CDR3 reads TGCGCCAGCAGCTTGGGAGTGAGTTCAACTGAAGCTTTCTTT. Protein product: CASSLGVSSTEAFF. The variable domain in full, with the rest retrieved from reference TRBV5-1 and TRBJ1-1, is KAGVTQTPRYLIKTRGQQVTLSCSPISGHRSVSWYQQTPGQGLQFLFEYFSETQRNKGNFPGRFSGRQFSNSRSEMNVSTLELGDSALYLCASSLGVSSTEAFFGQGTRLTVV.